Sequencing of this T cell receptor (beta chain) was carried out in a study of OX40 agonist ivuxolimab in advanced cancers. Sequencing used immunoSEQ multiplex PCR; TCRdb keeps in-frame clones, though not all of them. The sample consists of around 40,000 clones, 75% to 90% of them appearing once. This clone was observed a few times. The CDR3 spans 13 residues. V was pared by 0 bases and J by 11 bases, with 13 bases between. The germline V gene has CDR1 SEHNR and CDR2 FQNEAQ (reference sequence). Source: CD4+ or CD8+ T cells sorted from blood, taken in a trial of the OX40 agonist ivuxolimab. The V gene is TRBV7-9, the J gene TRBJ1-1; D unresolved. The clonotype was recovered from an adult with an advanced solid tumor such as melanoma, head and neck, liver or kidney cancer. The CDR3 DNA reads as TGTGCCAGCAGCTTAGCGCCGGGGTCGGAGGCTTTCTTT. Translated: CASSLAPGSEAFF.